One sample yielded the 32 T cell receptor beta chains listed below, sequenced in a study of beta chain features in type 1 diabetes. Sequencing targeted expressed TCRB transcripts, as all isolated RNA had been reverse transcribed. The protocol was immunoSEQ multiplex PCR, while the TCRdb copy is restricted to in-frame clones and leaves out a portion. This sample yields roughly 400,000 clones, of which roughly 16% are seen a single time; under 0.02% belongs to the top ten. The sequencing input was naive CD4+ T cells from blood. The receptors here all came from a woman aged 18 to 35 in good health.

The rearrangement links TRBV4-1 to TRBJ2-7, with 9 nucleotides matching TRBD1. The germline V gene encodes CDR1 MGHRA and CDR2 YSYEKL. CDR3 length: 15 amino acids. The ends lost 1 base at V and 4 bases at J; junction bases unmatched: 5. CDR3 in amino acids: CASSQAGTGIYEQYF. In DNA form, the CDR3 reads TGCGCCAGCAGCCAAGCCGGGACAGGGATTTACGAGCAGTACTTC.

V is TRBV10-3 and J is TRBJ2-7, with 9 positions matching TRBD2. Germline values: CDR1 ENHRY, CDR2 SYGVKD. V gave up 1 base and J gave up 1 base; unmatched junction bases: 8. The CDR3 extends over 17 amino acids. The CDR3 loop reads CAISEFPSSGESYEQYF. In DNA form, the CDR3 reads TGTGCCATCAGTGAGTTCCCCTCTAGCGGGGAATCCTACGAGCAGTACTTC.

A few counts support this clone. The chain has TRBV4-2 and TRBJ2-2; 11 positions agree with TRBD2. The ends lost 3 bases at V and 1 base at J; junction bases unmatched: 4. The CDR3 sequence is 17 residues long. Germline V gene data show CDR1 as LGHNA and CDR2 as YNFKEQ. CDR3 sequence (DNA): TGTGCCAGCAGCCACAATCTAGCGGGAGGGAACACCGGGGAGCTGTTTTTT. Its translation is CASSHNLAGGNTGELFF.

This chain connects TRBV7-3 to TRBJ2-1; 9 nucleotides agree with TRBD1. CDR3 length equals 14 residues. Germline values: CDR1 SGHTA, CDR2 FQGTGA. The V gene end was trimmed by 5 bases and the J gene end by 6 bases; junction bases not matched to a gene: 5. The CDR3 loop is CASSPGQGINEQFF. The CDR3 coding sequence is TGTGCCAGCAGCCCGGGACAGGGAATCAATGAGCAGTTCTTC.

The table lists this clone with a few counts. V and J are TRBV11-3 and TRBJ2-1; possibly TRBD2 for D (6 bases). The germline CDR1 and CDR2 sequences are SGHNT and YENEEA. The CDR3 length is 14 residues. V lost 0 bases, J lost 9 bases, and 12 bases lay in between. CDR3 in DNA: TGTGCCAGCAGCTTAGAGGGAGGAGTAAGTGAGCAGTTCTTC. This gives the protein CASSLEGGVSEQFF.

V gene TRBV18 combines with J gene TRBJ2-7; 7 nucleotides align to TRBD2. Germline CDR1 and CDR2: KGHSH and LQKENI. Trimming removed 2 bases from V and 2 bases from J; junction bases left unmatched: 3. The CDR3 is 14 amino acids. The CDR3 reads CASSPALAAYEQYF. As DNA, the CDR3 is TGTGCCAGCTCACCAGCCCTAGCGGCCTACGAGCAGTACTTC.

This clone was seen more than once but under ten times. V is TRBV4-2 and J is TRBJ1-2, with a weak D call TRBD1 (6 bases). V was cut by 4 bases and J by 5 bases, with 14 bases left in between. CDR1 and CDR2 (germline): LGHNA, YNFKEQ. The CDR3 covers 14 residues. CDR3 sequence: CASSPETGAYGYTF. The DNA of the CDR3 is TGTGCCAGCAGCCCAGAGACAGGAGCGTATGGCTACACCTTC.

CDR3 sequence reads: CASSDRGETQYF. The CDR3, as DNA: TGTGCCAGCAGTGACAGGGGAGAGACCCAGTACTTC. The genes are TRBV2 and TRBJ2-5, with a tentative D call TRBD1 (6 bases). The V end was cut by 3 bases, the J end by 4 bases, with 6 bases between. Germline assignment: CDR1 SNHLY and CDR2 FYNNEI. The CDR3 is made up of 12 amino acids.

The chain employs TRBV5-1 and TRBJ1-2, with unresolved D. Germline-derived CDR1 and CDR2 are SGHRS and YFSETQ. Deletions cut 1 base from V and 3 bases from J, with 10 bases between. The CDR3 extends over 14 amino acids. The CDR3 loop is CASSLSSGDYGYTF. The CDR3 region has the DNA TGCGCCAGCAGCTTGAGTTCGGGAGACTATGGCTACACCTTC.

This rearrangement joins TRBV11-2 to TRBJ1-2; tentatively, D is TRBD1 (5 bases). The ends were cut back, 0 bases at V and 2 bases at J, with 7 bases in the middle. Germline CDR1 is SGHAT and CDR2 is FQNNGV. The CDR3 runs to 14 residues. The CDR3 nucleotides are TGTGCCAGCAGCTTAGAACGGGGGAACTATGGCTACACCTTC. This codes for CASSLERGNYGYTF.

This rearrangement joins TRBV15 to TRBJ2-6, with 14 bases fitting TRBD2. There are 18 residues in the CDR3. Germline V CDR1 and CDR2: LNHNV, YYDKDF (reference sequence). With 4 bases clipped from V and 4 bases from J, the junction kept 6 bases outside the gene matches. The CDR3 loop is CATSKGLAGVSGANVLTF. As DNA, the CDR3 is TGTGCCACCAGCAAGGGACTAGCGGGAGTGAGCGGGGCCAACGTCCTGACTTTC.

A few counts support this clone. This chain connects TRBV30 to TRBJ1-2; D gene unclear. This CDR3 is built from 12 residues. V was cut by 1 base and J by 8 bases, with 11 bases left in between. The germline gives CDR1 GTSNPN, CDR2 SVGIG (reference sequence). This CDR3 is CAWSAAGGGYTF. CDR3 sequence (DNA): TGTGCCTGGAGTGCGGCAGGAGGAGGCTACACCTTC.

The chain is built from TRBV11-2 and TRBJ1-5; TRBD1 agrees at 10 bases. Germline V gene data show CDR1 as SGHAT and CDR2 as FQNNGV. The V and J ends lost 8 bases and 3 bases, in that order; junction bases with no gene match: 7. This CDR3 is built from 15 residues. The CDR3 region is CASGQDRGPNQPQHF. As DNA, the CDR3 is TGTGCCAGCGGGCAAGACAGGGGGCCCAATCAGCCCCAGCATTTT.

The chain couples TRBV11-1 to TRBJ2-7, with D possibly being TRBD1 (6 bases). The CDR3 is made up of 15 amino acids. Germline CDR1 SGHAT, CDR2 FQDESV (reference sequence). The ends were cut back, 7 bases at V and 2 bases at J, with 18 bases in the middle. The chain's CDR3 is CASTLAPTGPYEQYF. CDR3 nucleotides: TGTGCCAGCACCCTCGCGCCGACAGGCCCCTACGAGCAGTACTTC.

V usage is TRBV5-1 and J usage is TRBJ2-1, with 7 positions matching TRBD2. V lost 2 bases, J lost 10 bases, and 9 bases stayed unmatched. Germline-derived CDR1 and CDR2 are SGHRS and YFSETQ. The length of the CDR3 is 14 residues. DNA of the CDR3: TGCGCCAGCAGCTTCCAAGGACTAGATCGAGAGCAGTTCTTC. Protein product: CASSFQGLDREQFF.

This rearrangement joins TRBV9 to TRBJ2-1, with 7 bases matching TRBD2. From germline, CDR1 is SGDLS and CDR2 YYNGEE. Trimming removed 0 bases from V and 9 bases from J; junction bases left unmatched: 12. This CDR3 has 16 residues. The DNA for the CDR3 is TGTGCCAGCAGCGTAGATGCGGGAGTTATTTATTCTGAGCAGTTCTTC. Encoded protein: CASSVDAGVIYSEQFF.

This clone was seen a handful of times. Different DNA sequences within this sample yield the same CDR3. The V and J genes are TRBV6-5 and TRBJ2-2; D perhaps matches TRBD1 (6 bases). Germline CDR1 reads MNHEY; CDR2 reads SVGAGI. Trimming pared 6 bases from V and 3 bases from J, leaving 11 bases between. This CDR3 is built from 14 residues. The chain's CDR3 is CASSRTGYTGELFF. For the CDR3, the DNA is TGTGCCAGCAGCCGAACAGGGTACACCGGGGAGCTGTTTTTT.

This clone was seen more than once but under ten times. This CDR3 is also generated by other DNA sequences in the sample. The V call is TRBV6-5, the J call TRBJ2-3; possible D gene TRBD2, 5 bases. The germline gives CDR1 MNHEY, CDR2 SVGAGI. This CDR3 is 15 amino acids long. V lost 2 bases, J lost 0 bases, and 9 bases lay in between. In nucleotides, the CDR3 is TGTGCCAGCAGTTACGGGCTAGCAAGCACAGATACGCAGTATTTT. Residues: CASSYGLASTDTQYF.

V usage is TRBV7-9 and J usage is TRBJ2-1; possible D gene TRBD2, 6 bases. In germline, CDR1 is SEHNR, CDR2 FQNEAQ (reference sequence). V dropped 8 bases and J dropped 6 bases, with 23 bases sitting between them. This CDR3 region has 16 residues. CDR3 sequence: CASLRGGPLVGNEQFF. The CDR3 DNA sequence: TGTGCCAGCTTGCGAGGAGGGCCTTTGGTAGGCAATGAGCAGTTCTTC. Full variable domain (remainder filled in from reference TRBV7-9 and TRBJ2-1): DTGVSQNPRHKITKRGQNVTFRCDPISEHNRLYWYRQTLGQGPEFLTYFQNEAQLEKSRLLSDRFSAERPKGSFSTLEIQRTEQGDSAMYLCASLRGGPLVGNEQFFGPGTRLTVL.

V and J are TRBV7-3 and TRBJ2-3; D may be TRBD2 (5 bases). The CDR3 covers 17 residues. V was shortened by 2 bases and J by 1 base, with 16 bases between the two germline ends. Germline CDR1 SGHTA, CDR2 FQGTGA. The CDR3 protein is CASSLVGSGMRTDTQYF. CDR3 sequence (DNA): TGTGCCAGCAGCTTAGTTGGCAGCGGCATGCGCACAGATACGCAGTATTTT.

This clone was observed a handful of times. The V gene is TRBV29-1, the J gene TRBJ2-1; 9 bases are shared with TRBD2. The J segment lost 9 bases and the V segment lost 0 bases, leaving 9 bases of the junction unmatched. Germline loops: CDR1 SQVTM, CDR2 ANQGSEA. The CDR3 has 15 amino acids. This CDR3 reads CSVEDPLAGVGEQFF. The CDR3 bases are TGCAGCGTTGAAGATCCTTTAGCGGGAGTTGGTGAGCAGTTCTTC.

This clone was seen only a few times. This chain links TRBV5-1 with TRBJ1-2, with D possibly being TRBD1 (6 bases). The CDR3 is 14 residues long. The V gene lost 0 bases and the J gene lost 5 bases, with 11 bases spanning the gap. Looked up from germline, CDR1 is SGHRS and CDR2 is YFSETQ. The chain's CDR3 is CASSLVQGSYGYTF. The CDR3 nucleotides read TGCGCCAGCAGCTTGGTACAGGGTTCGTATGGCTACACCTTC.

The CDR3 sequence is CASTELAESGANVLTF. CDR3 DNA sequence: TGTGCCAGCACCGAACTGGCGGAGTCTGGGGCCAACGTCCTGACTTTC. This rearrangement joins TRBV28 to TRBJ2-6; D gene unclear. Germline V gene data show CDR1 as MDHEN and CDR2 as SYDVKM. The CDR3 is 16 amino acids. V dropped 7 bases and J dropped 1 base, with 14 bases sitting between them.

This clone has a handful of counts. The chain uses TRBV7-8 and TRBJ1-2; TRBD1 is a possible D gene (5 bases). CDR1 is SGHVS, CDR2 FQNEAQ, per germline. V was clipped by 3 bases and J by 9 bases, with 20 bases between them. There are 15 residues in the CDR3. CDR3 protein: CASSFQGSSVGSYTF. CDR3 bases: TGTGCCAGCAGCTTTCAGGGATCATCTGTTGGTAGCTACACCTTC.

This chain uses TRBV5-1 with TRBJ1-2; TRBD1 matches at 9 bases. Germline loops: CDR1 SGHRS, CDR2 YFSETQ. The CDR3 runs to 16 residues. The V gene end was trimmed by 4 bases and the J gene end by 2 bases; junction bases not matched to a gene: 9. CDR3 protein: CASSRDRELFNYGYTF. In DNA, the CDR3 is TGCGCCAGCAGCCGGGACAGGGAACTCTTCAACTATGGCTACACCTTC. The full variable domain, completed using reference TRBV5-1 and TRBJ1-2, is KAGVTQTPRYLIKTRGQQVTLSCSPISGHRSVSWYQQTPGQGLQFLFEYFSETQRNKGNFPGRFSGRQFSNSRSEMNVSTLELGDSALYLCASSRDRELFNYGYTFGSGTRLTVV.

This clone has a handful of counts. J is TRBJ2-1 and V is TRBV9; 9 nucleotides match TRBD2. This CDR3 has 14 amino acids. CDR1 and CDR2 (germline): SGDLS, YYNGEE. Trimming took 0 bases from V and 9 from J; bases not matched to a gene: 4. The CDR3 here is CASSVVAGVAEQFF. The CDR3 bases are TGTGCCAGCAGCGTAGTAGCGGGAGTGGCTGAGCAGTTCTTC.

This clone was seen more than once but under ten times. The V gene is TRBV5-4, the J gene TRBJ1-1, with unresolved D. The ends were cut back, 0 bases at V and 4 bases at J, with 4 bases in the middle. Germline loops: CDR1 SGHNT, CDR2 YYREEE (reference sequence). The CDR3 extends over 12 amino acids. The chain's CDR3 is CASSLDSTEAFF. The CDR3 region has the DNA TGTGCCAGCAGCTTGGACAGCACTGAAGCTTTCTTT.

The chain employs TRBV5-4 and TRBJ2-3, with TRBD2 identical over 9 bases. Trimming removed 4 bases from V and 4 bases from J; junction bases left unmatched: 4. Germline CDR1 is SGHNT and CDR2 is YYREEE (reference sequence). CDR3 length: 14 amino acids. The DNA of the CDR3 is TGTGCCAGCAGCCTTAGCGGGAGCGCAGATACGCAGTATTTT. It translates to CASSLSGSADTQYF.

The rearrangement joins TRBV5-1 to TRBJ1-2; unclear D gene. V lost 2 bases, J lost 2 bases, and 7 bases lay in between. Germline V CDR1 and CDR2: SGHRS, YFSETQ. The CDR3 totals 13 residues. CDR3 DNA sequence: TGCGCCAGCAGCTTTGACACGAACTATGGCTACACCTTC. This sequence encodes CASSFDTNYGYTF.

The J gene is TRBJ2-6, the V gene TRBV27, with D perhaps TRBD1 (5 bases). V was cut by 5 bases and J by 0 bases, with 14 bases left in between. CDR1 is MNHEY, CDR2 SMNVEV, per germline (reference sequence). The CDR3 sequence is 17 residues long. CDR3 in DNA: TGTGCCAGCAGTACCAGACAGATGATCTCTGGGGCCAACGTCCTGACTTTC. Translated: CASSTRQMISGANVLTF.

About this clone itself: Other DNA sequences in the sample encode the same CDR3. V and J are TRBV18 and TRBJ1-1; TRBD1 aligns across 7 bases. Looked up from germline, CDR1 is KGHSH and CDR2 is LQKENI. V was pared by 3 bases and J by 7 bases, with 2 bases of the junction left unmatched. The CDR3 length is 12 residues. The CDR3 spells CASSPGQSEAFF. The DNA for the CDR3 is TGTGCCAGCTCACCGGGACAGAGTGAAGCTTTCTTT.

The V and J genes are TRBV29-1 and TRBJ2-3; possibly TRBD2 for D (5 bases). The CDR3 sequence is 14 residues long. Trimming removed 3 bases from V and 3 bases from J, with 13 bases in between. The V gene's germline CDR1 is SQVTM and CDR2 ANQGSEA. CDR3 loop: CSVEVGVWTDTQYF. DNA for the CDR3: TGCAGCGTTGAGGTGGGAGTGTGGACAGATACGCAGTATTTT.